This T cell receptor beta chain was captured in a study of T cell responses to AZD1222 COVID-19 vaccine. Study observations and caveats: Spike-specific TCR repertoires showed rising breadth and depth after two AZD1222 doses.

As to this clone: Its antigen is undetermined.

This table comes from immunoSEQ multiplex PCR, and its TCRdb copy is limited to in-frame clones, with some not included. This sample has about 69,000 clones, with approximately 82% found just once. Germline CDR1 reads SGHVS; CDR2 reads FQNEAQ. V shed 0 bases and J shed 2 bases, with 7 bases lying between them. The length of the CDR3 is 14 residues. The chain uses TRBV7-8 and TRBJ1-2; D is unresolved. This TCR derives from an adult who received the AZD1222 COVID-19 vaccine. The sample here was peripheral blood, taken 28 days after the second AZD1222 dose. CDR3 in amino acids: CASSLAHRNYGYTF. CDR3 in DNA: TGTGCCAGCAGCTTAGCACACCGAAACTATGGCTACACCTTC.